A selection of T cell receptor beta chains follows, all from one sample in a study of CD8 T cells in ankylosing spondylitis. Each CDR3 protein gets one entry after TCRdb re-called the 5' RACE reads with MiXCR. The table lists around 770,000 distinct CDR3 sequences, roughly 19% of them singletons. Sequencing was done on a sample of blood, either unsorted or a sorted T cell fraction (not recorded which). All receptors derive from a male donor with ankylosing spondylitis. Both conserved end residues are trimmed from each CDR3. The D gene is left open where the match is weak.

D	V	CDR3
NA	TRBV21-1	ASSTIPDPRSCEQY
TRBD2	TRBV20-1	SAIAGGTSYNEQF
NA	TRBV5-1	ASSPRRGPYGYT
TRBD1	TRBV20-1	SATGQGSNRALH
NA	TRBV12-3/TRBV12-4	ASSLSDSGTQY
NA	TRBV29-1	SVEGDFTARQF
TRBD1	TRBV24-1	ATSDFVRTGHTEQF
NA	TRBV4-2	ASSQGSALTGYGYT
TRBD1	TRBV19	ASSGTGRNTIY
NA	TRBV20-1	SATPRQLSNQPQH
TRBD2	TRBV11-2	ASSPQRESDTQY
NA	TRBV11-2	ASSLVGPTSADTQY
NA	TRBV7-2	ASSLEVFRNTEAF
NA	TRBV7-9	ASSDPGTSSTGELF
TRBD2	TRBV15	ATSTRTSGLQF
NA	TRBV6-5	ASSYRSSYYEQY
NA	TRBV28	ASSLASSPSGNTIY
TRBD1	TRBV12-3/TRBV12-4	ASSNGQGAYGYT
TRBD2	TRBV20-1	SARVDSGGTPRSGANVLT
TRBD1	TRBV18	ASAGTGSTGELF
TRBD1	TRBV12-3/TRBV12-4	ASSWVGTGSNEQF
TRBD2	TRBV24-1	ATSGTSGNTGELF
NA	TRBV3-1	ASSEYIGEQF
TRBD2	TRBV27	ASSSKIRPGTSGKGIYNEQF
TRBD2	TRBV11-2	ASGLRSGGTGELF
TRBD1	TRBV3-1	ASSQGTGLYEQY
NA	TRBV20-1	SAEGGQTYRHNEQF
TRBD2	TRBV15	ATSRETAGEEEQY
TRBD2	TRBV12-3/TRBV12-4	ASSLTSATPGDTQY
TRBD1	TRBV7-2	ASSSTGDSGNTIY
NA	TRBV29-1	VGRTYNEQF